At least ten counts were recorded for the clone carrying this T cell receptor (beta chain). Its antigen remains unidentified. This entry belongs to a study of CD8 T cells in ankylosing spondylitis. The study, taken as a whole, reports: Seemingly characteristic of ankylosing spondylitis blood was a TCR beta motif consisting of eight highly homologous variants.

In making TCR beta libraries, quantitative 5'-RACE with molecular barcodes was used. TCRdb independently ran MiXCR on the 5' RACE reads; one entry per CDR3 protein. The data show about 220,000 distinct CDR3 sequences, with 10% seen just once and 21% held by the top ten. This clonotype originated in a male donor with ankylosing spondylitis or in good health (not recorded which). Sequences were obtained from blood, either unsorted or a sorted T cell fraction (not recorded which).

The CDR3 sequence: CASSPSGRAHSSGNTIYF. The CDR3 nucleotides read TGTGCCAGCAGCCCCTCGGGCAGGGCTCATAGCTCTGGAAACACCATATATTTT. This chain uses TRBV13 with TRBJ1-3, with a possible D match to TRBD1 (5 bases). Germline-derived CDR1 and CDR2 are PRHDT and FYEKMQ (reference sequence). V dropped 5 bases and J dropped 0 bases, with 20 bases sitting between them. This CDR3 spans 18 amino acids.